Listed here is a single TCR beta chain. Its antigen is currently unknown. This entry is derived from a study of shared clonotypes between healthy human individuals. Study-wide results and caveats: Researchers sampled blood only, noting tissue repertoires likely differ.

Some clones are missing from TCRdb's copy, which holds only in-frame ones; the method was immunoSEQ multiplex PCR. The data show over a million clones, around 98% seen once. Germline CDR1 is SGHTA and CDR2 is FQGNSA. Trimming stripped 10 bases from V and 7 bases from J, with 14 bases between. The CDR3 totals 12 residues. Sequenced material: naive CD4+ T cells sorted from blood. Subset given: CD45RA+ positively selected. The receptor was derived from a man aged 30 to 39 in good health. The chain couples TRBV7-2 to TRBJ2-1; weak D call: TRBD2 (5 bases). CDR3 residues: CATGKDRNEQFF. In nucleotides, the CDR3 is TGTGCCACGGGGAAGGACCGGAATGAGCAGTTCTTC.